In its sample, the clone carrying this T cell receptor beta chain was seen a few times. The antigen remains undetermined. The ends were cut back, 7 bases at V and 0 bases at J, with 10 bases in the middle. This CDR3 is 14 amino acids long. The beta constant-region primer was an equimolar mix of two oligonucleotides covering TRBC1 and TRBC2. Four rounds of PCR amplified the ligated cDNA using nested alpha and beta constant-region primers plus SP2. One entry per CDR3 protein results from TCRdb running MiXCR on the UMI-ligation and nested PCR reads. The sample carries about 100,000 distinct CDR3 sequences, roughly 14% recorded once. These data are taken from a study of naive and memory T cell subsets. Study results and limitations: A few larger clonotypes appeared in naive repertoires, especially CD8, possibly memory cells re-expressing CD45RA.

The sample taken for sequencing was naive CD8+ T cells from blood. The chain uses TRBV12-3 or TRBV12-4 and TRBJ2-1; D uncertain. The clonotype originates from a human donor in good health. CDR3 protein: CASTVLGSYNEQFF. CDR3 DNA: TGTGCCAGCACCGTCCTTGGCTCCTACAATGAGCAGTTCTTC.